The T cell receptor (beta chain) described here comes from a study of post-analysis software for immune sequencing data. A word on this clonotype: Its specificity is not known.

Broader study findings: Higher frequency in patients than in controls was seen for about five TRBV segments, with TRBV5-6, TRBV5-1 and TRBV20-1 among them.

The germline gives CDR1 SGHVS, CDR2 FQNEAQ. V lost 2 bases, J lost 10 bases, and 10 bases stayed unmatched. The CDR3 consists of 15 residues. The library was made from cDNA and included unique molecular identifiers. TCRdb re-derived calls from the PCR reads in MiXCR, one entry per CDR3 protein. Among 750,000 to 900,000 distinct CDR3 sequences listed, about half were seen once. Sequenced material: blood. The TCR originated in a girl aged 10-17 years with multiple sclerosis. The genes are TRBV7-8 and TRBJ2-1; 8 bases match TRBD2. The CDR3 region is CASSLIGLAEKEQFF. The CDR3 bases are TGTGCCAGCAGCTTAATCGGACTAGCAGAAAAAGAGCAGTTCTTC.